These 22 T cell receptor beta chains were all obtained from the same sample, sequenced in a study of post-analysis software for immune sequencing data. Prepared libraries of TCR beta cDNA carried unique molecular identifiers. TCRdb re-called the PCR reads through MiXCR, storing one row per CDR3 protein. There are a few hundred thousand distinct CDR3 sequences in the sample; approximately 31% occur only once, and approximately 6% lies in the top ten. Their antigen targets remain unknown. Study-level findings and limits: Higher frequency in patients than in controls was seen for five TRBV segments, with TRBV5-6, TRBV5-1 and TRBV20-1 among them.

The sample consisted of blood. The receptors stem from a girl under 18 with multiple sclerosis.

The chain is built from TRBV12-3 or TRBV12-4 and TRBJ2-5, with a weak D call TRBD1 (5 bases). There are 14 residues in the CDR3. Trimming left V 5 bases short and J 4 bases short, with 14 bases between. CDR3 in DNA: TGTGCCAGCAGTCAAAGAGACAGACTAGAGACCCAGTACTTC. As protein: CASSQRDRLETQYF.

This clonotype was counted a few times. This chain joins TRBV20-1 and TRBJ2-1; D remains unclear. The V gene's germline CDR1 is DFQATT and CDR2 SNEGSKA (reference sequence). V was trimmed by 8 bases and J by 5 bases, leaving 10 bases between them. The CDR3 is made up of 11 amino acids. CDR3 nucleotide sequence: TGCAGTCCCCCTCTGGACAATGAGCAGTTCTTC. This encodes CSPPLDNEQFF.

This sequence joins TRBV28 and TRBJ1-2; D not resolved. Germline loops: CDR1 MDHEN, CDR2 SYDVKM. V gave up 5 bases and J gave up 4 bases, with 11 bases separating them. The length of the CDR3 is 13 residues. The DNA for the CDR3 is TGTGCCAGCAGTGCGGGATTCTTCTATGGCTACACCTTC. Translating gives CASSAGFFYGYTF.

This clonotype was observed a few times. This chain links TRBV7-2 with TRBJ1-2; D possibly corresponds to TRBD1 (5 bases). CDR3 length: 15 amino acids. Germline loops: CDR1 SGHTA, CDR2 FQGNSA. The V end was cut by 2 bases, the J end by 2 bases, with 12 bases between. The CDR3 DNA follows: TGTGCCAGCAGCTTATCGGCAGGGAAAAACTATGGCTACACCTTC. The encoded protein is CASSLSAGKNYGYTF.

The rearrangement joins TRBV25-1 to TRBJ2-5, with 7 bases fitting TRBD2. The CDR3 spans 17 residues. Germline trimming cut 1 base from V and 1 base from J; bases unmatched to any gene: 9. The germline V gene has CDR1 MGHDK and CDR2 SYGVNS. The CDR3 loop reads CASSELAVAGVQETQYF. The CDR3 DNA follows: TGTGCCAGCAGTGAATTAGCGGTGGCGGGGGTCCAAGAGACCCAGTACTTC.

The chain combines TRBV20-1 with TRBJ1-1; D is perhaps TRBD1 (5 bases). Trimming took off 6 bases at V and 3 bases at J, with 17 bases between the two ends. Germline values: CDR1 DFQATT, CDR2 SNEGSKA (reference sequence). The CDR3 covers 14 residues. The CDR3 is CSAPRGRADTEAFF. DNA of the CDR3: TGCAGTGCCCCTCGGGGCAGGGCGGACACTGAAGCTTTCTTT.

J is TRBJ2-1 and V is TRBV5-1, with 8 bases identical to TRBD1. J was trimmed by 6 bases and V by 3 bases; bases with no gene match: 5. CDR1 SGHRS and CDR2 YFSETQ come from the germline V gene. The CDR3 covers 14 residues. The CDR3 DNA sequence: TGCGCCAGCAGCTCGCAGGGGGCGGGCAATGAGCAGTTCTTC. Translating it yields CASSSQGAGNEQFF.

V is TRBV5-5 and J is TRBJ2-2; D may correspond to TRBD1 or TRBD2 (5 bases each). Germline loops: CDR1 SGHKS, CDR2 YYEKEE (reference sequence). The CDR3 spans 18 residues. V dropped 7 bases and J dropped 0 bases, with 22 bases sitting between them. CDR3 region: CASLKTERGKANTGELFF. The CDR3 DNA sequence: TGTGCCAGCCTTAAGACGGAGAGGGGCAAAGCGAACACCGGGGAGCTGTTTTTT.

The V gene is TRBV19, the J gene TRBJ2-7; D call uncertain. Germline V gives CDR1 LNHDA, CDR2 SQIVND (reference sequence). The CDR3 has 13 amino acids. V lost 1 base, J lost 3 bases, and 7 bases lay in between. CDR3: CASSIAPDYEQYF. CDR3 DNA sequence: TGTGCCAGTAGTATAGCTCCGGACTACGAGCAGTACTTC.

This clonotype has more than one count but fewer than ten. This chain uses TRBV18 with TRBJ2-5; 11 nucleotides agree with TRBD2. CDR3 length: 16 residues. The germline V gene encodes CDR1 KGHSH and CDR2 LQKENI. After removal of 3 bases from V and 2 bases from J, the junction contained 5 bases not matched to a gene. The DNA for the CDR3 is TGTGCCAGCTCACCCCTGGGACTAGCGGTACAAGAGACCCAGTACTTC. Translation gives CASSPLGLAVQETQYF.

The sample holds a few counts of this clonotype. The chain has TRBV11-1 and TRBJ2-4; D is perhaps TRBD2 (6 bases). Trimming cost V 5 bases and J 8 bases, with 16 bases left between them. The CDR3 runs to 14 residues. Germline V gives CDR1 SGHAT, CDR2 FQDESV (reference sequence). CDR3 region: CASSPGAAGYIQYF. Here the CDR3 DNA reads TGTGCCAGCAGCCCCGGGGCGGCGGGGTACATTCAGTACTTC.

As regards this clonotype: The junction departs from the called germline gene at one end, perhaps through a read error. The V gene is TRBV4-1, the J gene TRBJ2-2, with D uncertain. CDR3 length: 12 amino acids. CDR1 and CDR2 from the germline V gene are MGHRA and YSYEKL. As DNA, the CDR3 is TGCGCCGGCAGCCAAGGGACCGGGGAGCTGTTTTTT. Its translation is CAGSQGTGELFF.

This sequence joins TRBV29-1 and TRBJ2-6; D might be TRBD1 (6 bases). Trimming removed 6 bases at V and 2 bases at J, with 17 bases between. The CDR3 is 16 residues long. Germline CDR1 SQVTM, CDR2 ANQGSEA. DNA of the CDR3: TGCAGCGTCCAACCAATAGCAGGGGCTGGGGCCAACGTCCTGACTTTC. As protein: CSVQPIAGAGANVLTF.

The J gene is TRBJ1-2, the V gene TRBV29-1; a possible D gene is TRBD1 (5 bases). This CDR3 comprises 11 residues. V dropped 4 bases and J dropped 5 bases, with 8 bases sitting between them. Germline V gene sequence: CDR1 SQVTM, CDR2 ANQGSEA. The CDR3 is CSVVGGYGYTF. The DNA of the CDR3 is TGCAGCGTTGTGGGGGGTTATGGCTACACCTTC.

The genes are TRBV4-1 and TRBJ2-1; D is unresolved. V was pared by 0 bases and J by 5 bases, with 8 bases between. Germline-derived CDR1 and CDR2 are MGHRA and YSYEKL. This CDR3 has 14 residues. The CDR3 loop is CASSQDELNNEQFF. Written as DNA, the CDR3 is TGCGCCAGCAGCCAAGATGAGCTAAACAATGAGCAGTTCTTC.

This clonotype has more than one count but fewer than ten. The rearrangement uses TRBV20-1 and TRBJ2-5; the D is unclear. CDR1 DFQATT and CDR2 SNEGSKA come from the germline V gene (reference sequence). CDR3 length: 13 amino acids. The ends were cut back, 2 bases at V and 5 bases at J, with 12 bases in the middle. CDR3: CSARYPFGETQYF. CDR3 bases: TGCAGTGCTAGATACCCGTTCGGGGAGACCCAGTACTTC.

This clonotype turned up a few times. This sequence joins TRBV5-1 and TRBJ1-2; 7 bases are shared with TRBD1. Looked up from germline, CDR1 is SGHRS and CDR2 is YFSETQ. This CDR3 comprises 16 residues. The ends lost 4 bases at V and 0 bases at J; junction bases unmatched: 9. CDR3 DNA sequence: TGCGCCAGCAGCCCCAGAGGGACAGCAGCTAACTATGGCTACACCTTC. Protein: CASSPRGTAANYGYTF.

The V call is TRBV27, the J call TRBJ2-2, with D unclear. The germline CDR1 and CDR2 sequences are MNHEY and SMNVEV (reference sequence). This CDR3 spans 16 amino acids. Trimming removed 3 bases at V and 3 bases at J, with 14 bases between. The DNA for the CDR3 is TGTGCCAGCAGTTTTATCGGTAGACTTTACACCGGGGAGCTGTTTTTT. Amino acid sequence: CASSFIGRLYTGELFF.

In this sample, this clonotype turned up many times. The chain links TRBV15 to TRBJ2-5; 8 bases match TRBD1. Germline CDR1 and CDR2: LNHNV and YYDKDF (reference sequence). The CDR3 sequence is 14 residues long. V was clipped by 8 bases and J by 5 bases; unmatched bases: 10. In DNA form, the CDR3 reads TGTGCCACCTTCGACAGGGGAGCGGCCGAGACCCAGTACTTC. As protein: CATFDRGAAETQYF. The full variable domain, its missing parts supplied by reference TRBV15 and TRBJ2-5, is DAMVIQNPRYQVTQFGKPVTLSCSQTLNHNVMYWYQQKSSQAPKLLFHYYDKDFNNEADTPDNFQSRRPNTSFCFLDIRSPGLGDTAMYLCATFDRGAAETQYFGPGTRLLVL.

The rearrangement joins TRBV4-1 to TRBJ2-7; 9 bases match TRBD2. The CDR3 is 18 amino acids. Trimming cost V 0 bases and J 4 bases; bases outside gene matches: 13. Germline V gene sequence: CDR1 MGHRA, CDR2 YSYEKL. This CDR3 is CASSQDLDSPSGAYEQYF. As DNA, the CDR3 is TGCGCCAGCAGCCAAGATCTGGACTCCCCTAGCGGGGCTTACGAGCAGTACTTC.

The chain employs TRBV20-1 and TRBJ2-7, with 8 bases identical to TRBD2. V lost 0 bases to trimming and J lost 3 bases; unmatched junction nucleotides: 7. The CDR3 runs to 15 residues. Per germline, CDR1 DFQATT and CDR2 SNEGSKA (reference sequence). The CDR3 DNA reads TGCAGTGCTAGAGATCCCCGGGGGGGAGGCTACGAGCAGTACTTC. It yields the protein CSARDPRGGGYEQYF.

The V and J genes are TRBV7-9 and TRBJ1-2; a possible D gene is TRBD1 (6 bases). Germline V gene data show CDR1 as SEHNR and CDR2 as FQNEAQ (reference sequence). The V gene lost 2 bases and the J gene lost 8 bases, with 21 bases spanning the gap. This CDR3 is 16 amino acids long. This CDR3 reads CASSLSTQGSAYGYTF. DNA for the CDR3: TGTGCCAGCAGCTTATCGACCCAGGGGAGCGCTTACGGCTACACCTTC.